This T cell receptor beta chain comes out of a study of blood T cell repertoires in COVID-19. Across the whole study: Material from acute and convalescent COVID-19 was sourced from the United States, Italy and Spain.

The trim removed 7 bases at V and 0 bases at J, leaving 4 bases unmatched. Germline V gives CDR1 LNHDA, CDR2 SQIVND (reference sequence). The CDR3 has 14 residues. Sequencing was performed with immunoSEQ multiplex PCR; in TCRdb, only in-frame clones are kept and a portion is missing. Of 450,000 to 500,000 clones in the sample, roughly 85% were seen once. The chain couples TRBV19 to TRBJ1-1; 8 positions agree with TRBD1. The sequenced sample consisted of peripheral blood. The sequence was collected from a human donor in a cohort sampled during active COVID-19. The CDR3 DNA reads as TGTGCCAGTACCCGGGACAGGTTGAACACTGAAGCTTTCTTT. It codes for CASTRDRLNTEAFF.